This T cell receptor beta chain was captured by sequencing in a study of blood T cell repertoires in COVID-19. In the study overall: Samples representing acute and convalescent COVID-19 were sourced from the United States, Italy and Spain. Sources were T cells, B-cell-depleted T cells, or PBMCs; the material itself was cDNA or gDNA.

Per the study methods: Quantification of nucleated cells was approximated via reference gene primer amplification. The data were produced by immunoSEQ multiplex PCR, yet TCRdb's version contains in-frame clones alone and is incomplete. That table is the source of V, J and clone size, and D and trimming were worked out from the DNA. The table includes 90,000 to 100,000 clones, 70% to 80% detected once. Germline V lookup: CDR1 MNHEY, CDR2 SVGAGI. The germline V and J ends were trimmed by 7 bases and 3 bases, with 16 bases remaining between them. The CDR3 contains 14 residues. The TCR sequence derives from a man between 65 and 85 years old with acute or convalescent COVID-19. This rearrangement joins TRBV6-5 to TRBJ2-7; D may be TRBD2 (6 bases). The sequenced sample was peripheral blood. CDR3 region: CASMPRDSRYEQYF. Written as DNA, the CDR3 is TGTGCCAGCATGCCCCGGGACTCCCGCTACGAGCAGTACTTC.